This T cell receptor (beta chain) was captured by sequencing in a study of shared clonotypes between healthy human individuals (dated by TCRdb to about 2020). Background for the entire study: The cohort comprised a couple of women and a few men aged 18 to 49 years. Libraries were prepared and TCR repertoires were sequenced by different laboratories using diverse techniques, in order to increase sequencing depth and limit assay-specific biases. For each donor, CD4 naive and CD4 memory were each run on three plates, CD8 naive on two plates, and CD8 memory on one plate. Per donor, leukapheresis produced somewhere between about 0.94 and 9.5 billion PBMCs. The study deeply sequenced blood TCR repertoires of several healthy adults to estimate repertoire size and the extent of clonotype sharing between individuals. Study-wide findings and limitations: Only blood was sampled, and tissue TCR repertoires likely differ from those in blood. Naive subsets generally had larger estimated clonotype richness than memory subsets did. Clonotypes shared by all four sorted-subset donors showed higher generation probabilities than non-shared clonotypes. Rarefaction of sorted-subset datasets indicated incomplete sequencing despite the large sequencing depth. Across a handful of donors, about 5% of naive CD4, approximately 4% of naive CD8, roughly 2.2% of memory CD4, and under 0.45% of memory CD8 clonotypes were shared. Based on pairwise subsampling, the degree of clonotype sharing among donors was expected to be affected by sequencing depth. Because the study included only a small number of donors, the genetic and exposure-history diversity represented was limited.

Healthy HIV-negative adults with no recently reported acute infections or vaccinations were included as donors. Only Caucasian adults living in Nashville, Tennessee, USA were represented among the donors. CD4+ T cells were enriched by magnetic negative selection, after which naive cells were positively selected on CD45RA and the negative fraction was taken as the memory subset. After blood collection by leukapheresis, PBMCs were isolated using Ficoll-Histopaque density gradient centrifugation and then cryopreserved in the vapor phase of liquid nitrogen. Purity and quantity of every magnetically sorted T cell population were checked by analytical flow cytometry. Each sorted fraction had its genomic DNA isolated and then quantified by UV absorbance on a Nanodrop 2000c. The CDR3 contains 17 residues, cysteine and phenylalanine counted. Left in the record is the CDR3 DNA by itself, 51 bases read in frame from the first base. In the germline V gene, CDR1 corresponds to SGHDT and CDR2 to YYEEEE. After removal of 4 bases from V and 6 bases from J, the junction retains 13 bases not matched to a gene.

A word on this clone: The antigen it recognizes is unknown. Base-call qualities are not available, and no considerably larger clone is one nucleotide away.

Using the deep immunoSEQ assay, multiplex PCR amplified TCR CDR3 regions from genomic DNA. Genomic DNA extracted from each cell subset was distributed evenly over all wells of several immunoSEQ 96-well plates, and each plate served as one replicate. For sorted subsets, roughly 200 ng of genomic DNA, equivalent to 25,000 to 35,000 T cell genomes, went into each replicate PCR. Purified libraries were quantified with a Qubit 3.0 fluorometer, sized on a Bioanalyzer 2100, and re-quantified with the KAPA Library Quantification kit. Every immunoSEQ 96-well plate was sequenced on a separate single-read 150-cycle Illumina NextSeq 550 flow cell. Under the source paper's analysis protocol: Because only junctional sequences without quality scores were contained in the immunoSEQ output, filtering matching that applied to full-length reads could not be performed. Sequences were annotated with PyIR, a Python wrapper for IgBLAST v1.9, and V/J genes and CDR3 were assigned using IMGT germline references. Reads were filtered out if the reads had weak V/J assignments (E-value above 1e-6), no CDR3, stop codons, out-of-frame junctions, or ambiguous translated residues. A V3J clonotype was defined by an identical inferred V gene, J gene, and CDR3 amino acid sequence. The percentage overlap between two repertoires was calculated by dividing the number of shared unique clonotypes by the size of the smaller repertoire. Repertoire richness was assessed with RTK rarefaction, the Chao1 estimator, and Recon v2.1 estimates of unobserved clonotypes. For all TCRbeta clonotypes obtained by the gDNA method from a few donors, generation probabilities were computed with OLGA. The clones in this table, taken by TCRdb from immuneACCESS, are in-frame only. Not every clone is retained; where verified, under half of the shortfall comes from an unresolved V gene, and the cause of the rest is unknown. V and J calls and clone size follow that table, whereas D and trimming were derived from the DNA. This sample gives around 1,000,000 clones in total; 70% to 85% of them show up just once. Clones ranked in the top ten supply 0.85% to 1% of the sample.

This clonotype originated in a man aged 18-30 years in good health. Some clones in this sample may be carry-over from other donors' samples. The chain is assembled from TRBV5-6 and TRBJ2-7, and TRBD2 aligns with 13 junction nucleotides. The sequencing sample was made of memory CD4+ T cells from PBMCs. The cell subset or site label, as the study defines it: CD45RA-negative fraction. The CDR3 here reads CASSRPGTSGARGEQYF. The DNA is TGTGCCAGCAGCCGACCCGGGACTAGCGGGGCCCGGGGCGAGCAGTACTTC.